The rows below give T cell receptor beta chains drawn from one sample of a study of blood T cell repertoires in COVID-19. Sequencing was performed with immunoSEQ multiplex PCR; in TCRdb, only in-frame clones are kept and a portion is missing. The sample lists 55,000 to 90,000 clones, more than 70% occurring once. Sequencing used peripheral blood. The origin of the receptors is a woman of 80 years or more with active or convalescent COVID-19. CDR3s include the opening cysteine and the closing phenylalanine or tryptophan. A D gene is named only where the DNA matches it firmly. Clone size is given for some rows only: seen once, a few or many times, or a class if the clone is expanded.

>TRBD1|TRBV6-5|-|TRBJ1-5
TGTGCCAGCAGTCAGGACAGGGCCCCCAATCAGCCCCAGCATTTT
CASSQDRAPNQPQHF
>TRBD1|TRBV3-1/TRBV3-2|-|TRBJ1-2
TGTGCCAGCAGCCCAAGGGGGCACTATGGCTACACCTTC
CASSPRGHYGYTF
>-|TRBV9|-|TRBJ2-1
TGTGCCAGCAGCGTAGCCCCGGGGTTGCACAATGAGCAGTTCTTC
CASSVAPGLHNEQFF
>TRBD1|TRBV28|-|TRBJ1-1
TGTGCCAGCAGTTTGTGGGACAGGGGGCTTGCGAACACTGAAGCTTTCTTT
CASSLWDRGLANTEAFF
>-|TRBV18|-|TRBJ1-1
TGTGCCAGCTCACCATCGACTCCAGACCAGAACACTGAAGCTTTCTTT
CASSPSTPDQNTEAFF
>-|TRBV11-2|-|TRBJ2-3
TGTGCCAGCAGCTTAATCGTCGCCGGACTGACCACAGATACGCAGTATTTT
CASSLIVAGLTTDTQYF
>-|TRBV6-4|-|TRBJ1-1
TGTGCCAGCAGTGTCGAGTTGAACACTGAAGCTTTCTTT
CASSVELNTEAFF
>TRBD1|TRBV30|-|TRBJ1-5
TGTGCCTGGAGTCGGGGACAGGGGAATCAGCCCCAGCATTTT
CAWSRGQGNQPQHF
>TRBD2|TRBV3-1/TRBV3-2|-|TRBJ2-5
TGTGCCAGCAGCCCTGCGTTTACTAGCGGGGGGGAGACCCAGTACTTC
CASSPAFTSGGETQYF
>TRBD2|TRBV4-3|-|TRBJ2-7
TGCGCCAGCAGCCAGTTCCTAGCGGGGCCATCCCCCTACGAGCAGTACTTC
CASSQFLAGPSPYEQYF
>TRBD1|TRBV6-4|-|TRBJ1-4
TGTGCCAGCAGAGCTGATACGACAGGGCTCGATGAAAAACTGTTTTTT
CASRADTTGLDEKLFF
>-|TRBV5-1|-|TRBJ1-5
TGCGCCAGCAGCTTGGGATCGGGGAGCAATCAGCCCCAGCATTTT
CASSLGSGSNQPQHF
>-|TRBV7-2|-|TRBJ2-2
TGTGCCAGCAGCTTAGGGCCCGGGGACACCGGGGAGCTGTTTTTT
CASSLGPGDTGELFF
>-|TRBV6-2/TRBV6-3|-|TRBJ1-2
TGTGCCAGCACCCCGGCTGTGTCTAACTATGGCTACACCTTC
CASTPAVSNYGYTF
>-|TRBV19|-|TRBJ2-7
TGTGCCAGTAGTATTCTGGGCAACCCCTACGAGCAGTACTTC
CASSILGNPYEQYF
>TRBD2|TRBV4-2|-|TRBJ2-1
TGTGCCAGCAGCCAAGAAACTAGCGGGGGCCCAAGGTATGAGCAGTTCTTC
CASSQETSGGPRYEQFF
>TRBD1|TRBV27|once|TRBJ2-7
TGTGCCAGCAGTTGGGACAGCAAATACGAGCAGTACTTC
CASSWDSKYEQYF
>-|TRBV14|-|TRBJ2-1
TGTGCCAGCAGCCAACCGCTAGCTACGTACAATGAGCAGTTCTTC
CASSQPLATYNEQFF
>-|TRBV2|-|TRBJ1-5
TGTGCCAGCAGCATAGTCAGCAATCAGCCCCAGCATTTT
CASSIVSNQPQHF
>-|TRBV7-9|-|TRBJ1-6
TGTGCCAGCAGCTTAGGAAGCGGCGACTCCTATAATTCACCCCTCCACTTT
CASSLGSGDSYNSPLHF
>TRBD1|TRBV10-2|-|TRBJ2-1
TGCGCCAGCAGATTAGAGGGGGCGCAGTTCTTC
CASRLEGAQFF
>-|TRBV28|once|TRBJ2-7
TGTGCCAGCAGTTTGTCGGTCAACGAGCAGTACTTC
CASSLSVNEQYF
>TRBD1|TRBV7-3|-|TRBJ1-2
TGTGCCAGCAGCTTAGATCGGGACAGGGTTTATGGCTACACCTTC
CASSLDRDRVYGYTF
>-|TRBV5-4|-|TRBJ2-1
TGTGCCAGCAGCTTGTCCGCAGGGGACAATGAGCAGTTCTTC
CASSLSAGDNEQFF
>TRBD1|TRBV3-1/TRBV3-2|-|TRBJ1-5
TGTGCCAGCAGCCGACAGGGTAGCAATCAGCCCCAGCATTTT
CASSRQGSNQPQHF
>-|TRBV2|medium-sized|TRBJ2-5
TGTGCCAATATGGACAACACTAACCAAGAGACCCAGTACTTC
CANMDNTNQETQYF
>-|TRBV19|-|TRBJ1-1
TGTGCCAGTACCTTTAGGAACACTGAAGCTTTCTTT
CASTFRNTEAFF
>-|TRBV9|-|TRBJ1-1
TGTGCCAGCAGTCGGCTCGGACAGCTTAACACTGAAGCTTTCTTT
CASSRLGQLNTEAFF
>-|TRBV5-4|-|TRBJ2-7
TGTGCCAGCAGCTTGGGGGGACACGGCTACGAGCAGTACTTC
CASSLGGHGYEQYF
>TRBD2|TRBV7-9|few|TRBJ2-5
TGTGCCAGCAGCCGCAGGACTAGACGGGGAGAGACCCAGTACTTC
CASSRRTRRGETQYF
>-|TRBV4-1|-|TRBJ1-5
TGCGCCAGCAGCCAAGCCCTGTCGAGTATTCAGCCCCAGCATTTT
CASSQALSSIQPQHF
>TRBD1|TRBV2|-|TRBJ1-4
TGTGCCAGCCGTTTACAGGGGAAAAATGAAAAACTGTTTTTT
CASRLQGKNEKLFF
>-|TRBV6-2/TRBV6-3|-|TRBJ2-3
TGTGCCAGCAGTTACTCGAGTACGGGGGACAGATACACAGATACGCAGTATTTT
CASSYSSTGDRYTDTQYF
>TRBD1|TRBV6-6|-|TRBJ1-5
TGTGCCAGCGTTGACAGGGGGTGGAATCAGCCCCAGCATTTT
CASVDRGWNQPQHF
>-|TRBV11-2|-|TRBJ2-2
TGTGCCAGCAGCTTAGATATTAGGAGCACAAACACCGGGGAGCTGTTTTTT
CASSLDIRSTNTGELFF
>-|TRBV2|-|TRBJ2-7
TGTGCCAGCAGTATCTCGGCAGGTATCACCTACGAGCAGTACTTC
CASSISAGITYEQYF
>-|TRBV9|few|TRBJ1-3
TGTGCCAGCAGCTCAATGTCAGGGGTCGGAAACACCATATATTTT
CASSSMSGVGNTIYF
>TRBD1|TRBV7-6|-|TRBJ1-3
TGTGCCAGCAGCTCAGGGACAGTTGGAAACACCATATATTTT
CASSSGTVGNTIYF
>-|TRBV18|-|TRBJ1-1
TGTGCCAGCTCTAGGACAGAGAACACTGAAGCTTTCTTT
CASSRTENTEAFF
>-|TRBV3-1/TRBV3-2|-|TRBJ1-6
TGTGCCAGCAGCCAAAGGACTGATAATTCACCCCTCCACTTT
CASSQRTDNSPLHF
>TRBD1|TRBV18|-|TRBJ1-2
TGTGCCAGCTCACCCTTTCGACAGGGGGAGGGCTATGGCTACACCTTC
CASSPFRQGEGYGYTF
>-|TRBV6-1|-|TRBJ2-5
TGTGCCAGCAGTGACCAAACTGGGGGGGCAGAGACCCAGTACTTC
CASSDQTGGAETQYF
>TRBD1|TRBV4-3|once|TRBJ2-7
TGCGCCAGCAGCCGCGGGACAGGGGCCTCCTACGAGCAGTACTTC
CASSRGTGASYEQYF
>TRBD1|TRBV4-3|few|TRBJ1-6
TGCGCCAGCAGCCAAGATATCGGCAGGGGGCATGAACCCCTCCACTTT
CASSQDIGRGHEPLHF
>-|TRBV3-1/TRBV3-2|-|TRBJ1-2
TGTGCCAGCAGCCAAGACCCTACTCCGACAGAATATGGCTACACCTTC
CASSQDPTPTEYGYTF
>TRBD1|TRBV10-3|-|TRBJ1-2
TGTGCCATCAGTGAACAGGACAGGGGGAACTATGGCTACACCTTC
CAISEQDRGNYGYTF
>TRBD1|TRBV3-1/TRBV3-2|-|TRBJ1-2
TGTGCCAGCAGCCAAGACGGGACAGGTCTCGGGAGGGGCTACACCTTC
CASSQDGTGLGRGYTF
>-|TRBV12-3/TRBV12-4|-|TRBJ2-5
TGTGCCAGCAGTTACCAGGGGCAAGAGACCCAGTACTTC
CASSYQGQETQYF
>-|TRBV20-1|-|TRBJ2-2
TGCAGTGCTAGTTCGGGGGCCGGGGAGCTGTTTTTT
CSASSGAGELFF
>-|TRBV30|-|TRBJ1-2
TGTGCCTGGAGTTTAACTTCTAACTATGGCTACACCTTC
CAWSLTSNYGYTF
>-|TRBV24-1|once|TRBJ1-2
TGTGCCACCAGTGTTGCGGCGTTCAACTATGGCTACACCTTC
CATSVAAFNYGYTF
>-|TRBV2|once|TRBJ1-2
TGTGCCAGCAGTGTATGGGGGGAAAGGGATGGCTACACCTTC
CASSVWGERDGYTF
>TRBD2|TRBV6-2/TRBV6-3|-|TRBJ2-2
TGTGCCAGCAGCCGACTAGCGGTTGGGACCGGGGAGCTGTTTTTT
CASSRLAVGTGELFF
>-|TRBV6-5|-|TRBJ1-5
TGTGCCAGCAGTTCACGGGACTCCAATCAGCCCCAGCATTTT
CASSSRDSNQPQHF
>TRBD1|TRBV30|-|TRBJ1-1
TGTGCCTGGAGTGTAAGTGGGACAGGGTTGACTTTCTTT
CAWSVSGTGLTFF
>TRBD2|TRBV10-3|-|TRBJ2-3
TGTGCCACAAACCGTCGGGGGGGAAACACAGATACGCAGTATTTT
CATNRRGGNTDTQYF
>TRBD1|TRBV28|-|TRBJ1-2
TGTGCCAGTACCGGGACAGTCTATGGCTACACCTTC
CASTGTVYGYTF
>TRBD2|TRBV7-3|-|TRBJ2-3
TGTGCCAGCAGCTTAGTCCCCGGGCCGGGACTAGCGGACACAGATACGCAGTATTTT
CASSLVPGPGLADTDTQYF
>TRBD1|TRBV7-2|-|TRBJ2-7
TGTGCCAGCAGCCCCCGGGACAGCCTATACGAGCAGTACTTC
CASSPRDSLYEQYF